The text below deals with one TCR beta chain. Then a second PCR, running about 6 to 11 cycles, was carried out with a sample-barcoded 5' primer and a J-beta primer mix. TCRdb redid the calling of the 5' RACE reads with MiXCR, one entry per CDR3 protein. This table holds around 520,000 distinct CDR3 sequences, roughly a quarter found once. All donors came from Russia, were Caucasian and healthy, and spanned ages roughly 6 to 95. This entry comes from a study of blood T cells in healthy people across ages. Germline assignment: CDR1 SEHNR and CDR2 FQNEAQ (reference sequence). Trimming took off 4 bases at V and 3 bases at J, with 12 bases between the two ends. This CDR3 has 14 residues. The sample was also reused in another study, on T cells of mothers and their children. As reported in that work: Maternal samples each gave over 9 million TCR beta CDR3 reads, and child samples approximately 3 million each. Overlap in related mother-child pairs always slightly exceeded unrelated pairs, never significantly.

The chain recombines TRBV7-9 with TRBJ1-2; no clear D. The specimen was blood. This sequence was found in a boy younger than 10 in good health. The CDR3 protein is CASSYEVPHYGYTF. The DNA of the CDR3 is TGTGCCAGCAGCTACGAGGTTCCCCACTATGGCTACACCTTC.